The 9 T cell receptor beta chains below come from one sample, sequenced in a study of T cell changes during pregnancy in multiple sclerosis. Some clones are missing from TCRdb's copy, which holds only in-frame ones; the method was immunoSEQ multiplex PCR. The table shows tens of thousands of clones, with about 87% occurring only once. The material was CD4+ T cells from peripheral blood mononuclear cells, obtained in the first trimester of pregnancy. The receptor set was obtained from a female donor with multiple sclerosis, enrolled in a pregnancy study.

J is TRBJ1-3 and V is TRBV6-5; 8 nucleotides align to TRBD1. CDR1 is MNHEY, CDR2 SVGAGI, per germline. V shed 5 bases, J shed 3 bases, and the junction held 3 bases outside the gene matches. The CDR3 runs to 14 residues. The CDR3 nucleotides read TGTGCCAGCAGTCCCGGACAGGGTGGAAACACCATATATTTT. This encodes CASSPGQGGNTIYF.

CDR3: CSVKIDNREQGNTEAFF. The CDR3 coding sequence is TGCAGCGTTAAAATTGACAACCGAGAACAGGGAAACACTGAAGCTTTCTTT. The J gene is TRBJ1-1, the V gene TRBV29-1, with D maybe TRBD1 (6 bases). Trimming stripped 5 bases from V and 2 bases from J, with 24 bases between. Germline CDR1 and CDR2: SQVTM and ANQGSEA. CDR3 length: 17 amino acids.

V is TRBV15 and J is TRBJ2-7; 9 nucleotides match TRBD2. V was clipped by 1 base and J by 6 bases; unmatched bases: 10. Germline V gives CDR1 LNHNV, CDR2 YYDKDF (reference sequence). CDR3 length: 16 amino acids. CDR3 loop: CATSRGSGGLTGEQYF. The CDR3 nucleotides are TGTGCCACCAGCAGAGGTAGCGGGGGACTCACAGGCGAGCAGTACTTC.

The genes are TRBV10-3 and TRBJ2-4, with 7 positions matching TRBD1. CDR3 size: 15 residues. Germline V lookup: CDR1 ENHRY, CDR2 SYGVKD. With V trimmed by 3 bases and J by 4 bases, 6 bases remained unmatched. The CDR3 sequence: CAISETGTVKNIQYF. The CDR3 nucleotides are TGTGCCATCAGTGAAACCGGGACAGTTAAAAACATTCAGTACTTC.

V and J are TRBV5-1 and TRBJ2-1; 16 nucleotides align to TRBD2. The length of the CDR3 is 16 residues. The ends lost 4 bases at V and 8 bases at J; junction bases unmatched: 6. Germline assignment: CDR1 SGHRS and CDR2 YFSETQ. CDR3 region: CASSGGLAGGRDEQFF. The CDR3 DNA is TGCGCCAGCAGCGGGGGACTAGCGGGAGGGAGGGATGAGCAGTTCTTC.

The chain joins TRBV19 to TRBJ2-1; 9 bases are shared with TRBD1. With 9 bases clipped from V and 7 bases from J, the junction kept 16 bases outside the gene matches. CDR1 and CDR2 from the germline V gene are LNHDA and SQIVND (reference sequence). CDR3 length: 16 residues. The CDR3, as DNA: TGTGCCAGCTCTCAGTTGGAGGGACAGGGTAAGAATGAGCAGTTCTTC. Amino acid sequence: CASSQLEGQGKNEQFF.

CDR3 coding DNA: TGTGCCAGCTCACCACCAACAGGGATCTATGGCTACACCTTC. It specifies CASSPPTGIYGYTF. The chain recombines TRBV18 with TRBJ1-2; D perhaps matches TRBD1 (6 bases). CDR3 size: 14 residues. The germline V gene has CDR1 KGHSH and CDR2 LQKENI. V lost 0 bases to trimming and J lost 4 bases, with 9 bases between them. The full variable domain, completed using reference TRBV18 and TRBJ1-2, is NAGVMQNPRHLVRRRGQEARLRCSPMKGHSHVYWYRQLPEEGLKFMVYLQKENIIDESGMPKERFSAEFPKEGPSILRIQQVVRGDSAAYFCASSPPTGIYGYTFGSGTRLTVV.

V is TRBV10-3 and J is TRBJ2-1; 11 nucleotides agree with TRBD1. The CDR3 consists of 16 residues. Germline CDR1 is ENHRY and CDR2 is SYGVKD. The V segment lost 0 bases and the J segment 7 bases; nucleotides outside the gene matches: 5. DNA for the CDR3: TGTGCCATCAGTGAGTCGTGGACAGGGGGCACGAATGAGCAGTTCTTC. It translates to CAISESWTGGTNEQFF.

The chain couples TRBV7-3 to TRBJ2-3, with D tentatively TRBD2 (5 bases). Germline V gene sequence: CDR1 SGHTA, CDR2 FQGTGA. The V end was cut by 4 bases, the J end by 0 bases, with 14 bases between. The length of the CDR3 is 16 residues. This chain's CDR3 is CASSSHGLASTDTQYF. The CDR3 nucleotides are TGTGCCAGCAGCTCCCACGGACTGGCTAGCACAGATACGCAGTATTTT.